What follows are 9 T cell receptor beta chains derived from one specimen sequenced in a study of blood T cell repertoires in COVID-19. Measured with immunoSEQ multiplex PCR; TCRdb has only the in-frame clones, and not every one. This sample yields roughly 300,000 clones, of which roughly 86% are seen a single time; 1.5% to 2% belongs to the top ten. Material for sequencing was peripheral blood. The origin of the receptors is a woman under 40 with COVID-19, enrolled during active disease.

The gene calls are TRBV19 and TRBJ1-5, with 9 bases fitting TRBD1. The trim removed 6 bases at V and 0 bases at J, leaving 3 bases unmatched. The CDR3 is made up of 15 amino acids. The V gene's germline CDR1 is LNHDA and CDR2 SQIVND (reference sequence). The CDR3 bases are TGTGCCAGTAGGGGACAGGGCTATAGCAATCAGCCCCAGCATTTT. Translated: CASRGQGYSNQPQHF. The full variable domain, rest sourced from reference TRBV19 and TRBJ1-5, is DGGITQSPKYLFRKEGQNVTLSCEQNLNHDAMYWYRQDPGQGLRLIYYSQIVNDFQKGDIAEGYSVSREKKESFPLTVTSAQKNPTAFYLCASRGQGYSNQPQHFGDGTRLSIL.

V usage is TRBV12-3 or TRBV12-4 and J usage is TRBJ2-7; no firm D call. Trimming stripped 6 bases from V and 0 bases from J, with 6 bases between. The CDR3 is 12 amino acids. CDR3 sequence: CASSTSSYEQYF. CDR3 sequence (DNA): TGTGCCAGCAGCACCAGCTCCTACGAGCAGTACTTC.

The rearrangement joins TRBV6-2 or TRBV6-3 to TRBJ2-7; the D gene is possibly TRBD1 (6 bases). V shed 5 bases and J shed 6 bases, with 20 bases lying between them. The germline V gene encodes CDR1 MNHEY and CDR2 SVGEGT. The CDR3 has 15 amino acids. The CDR3 DNA follows: TGTGCCAGCAGTATCCGACCACAGGGAAGCGGCGAGCAGTACGTC. It translates to CASSIRPQGSGEQYV.

J is TRBJ1-1 and V is TRBV7-8, with D perhaps matching TRBD1 (5 bases). There are 14 residues in the CDR3. The V end was cut by 3 bases, the J end by 4 bases, with 12 bases between. CDR1 is SGHVS, CDR2 FQNEAQ, per germline. The CDR3 here is CASSFTLGGTEAFF. The CDR3, as DNA: TGTGCCAGCAGCTTTACTCTCGGGGGCACTGAAGCTTTCTTT. The full variable domain, rest sourced from reference TRBV7-8 and TRBJ1-1, is GAGVSQSPRYKVAKRGQDVALRCDPISGHVSLFWYQQALGQGPEFLTYFQNEAQLDKSGLPSDRFFAERPEGSVSTLKIQRTQQEDSAVYLCASSFTLGGTEAFFGQGTRLTVV.

This chain uses TRBV30 with TRBJ2-5; TRBD1 is a possible D gene (6 bases). V gave up 7 bases and J gave up 5 bases, with 17 bases separating them. The CDR3 sequence is 13 residues long. Germline V gene data show CDR1 as GTSNPN and CDR2 as SVGIG (reference sequence). In nucleotides, the CDR3 is TGTGCCTACCTGTCAGGGGACGCGGAGACCCAGTACTTC. Translation gives CAYLSGDAETQYF.

This chain joins TRBV5-1 and TRBJ1-4; no reliable D call. Germline V gene data show CDR1 as SGHRS and CDR2 as YFSETQ. The CDR3 runs 14 residues. With 0 bases removed from V and 1 base from J, the gap between germline ends came to 4 bases. The CDR3: CASSLDGTNEKLFF. The CDR3 bases are TGCGCCAGCAGCTTGGACGGAACTAATGAAAAACTGTTTTTT.

This clone was seen a single time. The chain couples TRBV9 to TRBJ1-1; D is unclear. The CDR3 spans 16 residues. CDR1 is SGDLS, CDR2 YYNGEE, per germline. V was pared by 4 bases and J by 1 base, with 17 bases between. CDR3: CASSPGSNPANTEAFF. The CDR3, as DNA: TGTGCCAGCAGCCCCGGGTCTAACCCCGCGAACACTGAAGCTTTCTTT.

The CDR3 DNA sequence: TGTGCCAGCAGCCAAGTCTCCGGGGAGCTGTTTTTT. It yields the protein CASSQVSGELFF. The chain has TRBV4-2 and TRBJ2-2; D ambiguous. The V end lost 1 base, the J end lost 6 bases, and 3 bases lay between the germline ends. The CDR3 covers 12 residues. In germline, CDR1 is LGHNA, CDR2 YNFKEQ.

The gene calls are TRBV19 and TRBJ1-5; 9 positions agree with TRBD1. The CDR3 extends over 18 amino acids. V lost 4 bases and J lost 5; bases outside the gene matches: 15. Germline CDR1 LNHDA, CDR2 SQIVND (reference sequence). The chain's CDR3 is CASSRGGTGFSEDQPQHF. The CDR3 nucleotides are TGTGCCAGTAGTAGGGGTGGGACAGGGTTTTCGGAGGATCAGCCCCAGCATTTT.